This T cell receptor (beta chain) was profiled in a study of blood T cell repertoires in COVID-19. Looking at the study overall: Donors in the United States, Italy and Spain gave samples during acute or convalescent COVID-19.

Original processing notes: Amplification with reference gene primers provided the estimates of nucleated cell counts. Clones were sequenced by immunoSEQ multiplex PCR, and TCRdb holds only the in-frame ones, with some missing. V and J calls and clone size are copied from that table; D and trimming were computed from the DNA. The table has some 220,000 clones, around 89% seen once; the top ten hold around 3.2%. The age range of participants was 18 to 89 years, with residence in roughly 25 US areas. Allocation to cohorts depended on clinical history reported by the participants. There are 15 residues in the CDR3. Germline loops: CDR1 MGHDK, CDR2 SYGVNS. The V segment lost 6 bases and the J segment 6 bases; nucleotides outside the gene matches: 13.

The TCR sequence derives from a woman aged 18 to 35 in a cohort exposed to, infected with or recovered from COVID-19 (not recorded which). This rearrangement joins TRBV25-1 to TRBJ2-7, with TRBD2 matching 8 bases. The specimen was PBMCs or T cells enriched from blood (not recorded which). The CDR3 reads CASSPGGGGPVEQYF. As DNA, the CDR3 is TGTGCCAGCAGCCCGGGAGGCGGGGGGCCGGTCGAGCAGTACTTC.